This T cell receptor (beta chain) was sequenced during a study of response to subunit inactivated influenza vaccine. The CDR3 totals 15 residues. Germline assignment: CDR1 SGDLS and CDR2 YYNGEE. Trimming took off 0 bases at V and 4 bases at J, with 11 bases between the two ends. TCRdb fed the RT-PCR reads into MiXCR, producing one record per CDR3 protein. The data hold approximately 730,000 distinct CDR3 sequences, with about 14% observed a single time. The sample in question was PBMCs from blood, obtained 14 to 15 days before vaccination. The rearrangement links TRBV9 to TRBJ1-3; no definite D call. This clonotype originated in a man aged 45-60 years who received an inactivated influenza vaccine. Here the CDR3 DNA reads TGTGCCAGCAGCGTAGAAACCGGGGTCGGAAACACCATATATTTT. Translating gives CASSVETGVGNTIYF.